The rows below give T cell receptor beta chains drawn from one sample of a study of cytomegalovirus exposure and HLA in healthy donors. The repertoire was sequenced with immunoSEQ multiplex PCR; TCRdb's copy has only in-frame clones and lacks some. The sample holds roughly 130,000 clones, about four fifths seen once. What was sequenced was PBMCs. The origin of the receptors is a man aged 18 to 35 in good health and CMV-seronegative. Both conserved end residues are part of each CDR3. D genes are given only for firm matches. The size field is filled for only some rows; it gives once, few, many or a size class.

-	few	TRBV11-3	TRBJ2-1	CASSLHNFEEGVYNEQFF	TGTGCCAGCAGCTTACATAACTTTGAAGAGGGGGTCTACAATGAGCAGTTCTTC
-	-	TRBV12-2	TRBJ1-5	CASRLGHSYSNQPQHF	TGTGCAAGTCGCTTAGGTCACAGTTATAGCAATCAGCCCCAGCATTTT
-	-	TRBV6-5	TRBJ2-1	CASSYNPGSYNEQFF	TGTGCCAGCAGTTACAATCCAGGCTCCTACAATGAGCAGTTCTTC
-	-	TRBV15	TRBJ1-1	CATSREGAKGESEAFF	TGTGCCACCAGCAGAGAAGGGGCCAAGGGGGAGTCTGAAGCTTTCTTT
-	-	TRBV10-2	TRBJ1-2	CASSESGRDYGYTF	TGCGCCAGCAGTGAGTCAGGCAGGGACTATGGCTACACCTTC
-	-	TRBV15	TRBJ2-3	CATSSRSTQYF	TGTGCCACCAGCTCGCGGAGTACGCAGTATTTT
-	-	TRBV25-1	TRBJ2-1	CASSEYGTAGWNEQFF	TGTGCCAGCAGTGAATACGGTACGGCAGGGTGGAATGAGCAGTTCTTC
-	-	TRBV5-1	TRBJ2-5	CASSHTTLQETQYF	TGCGCCAGCAGCCACACAACCTTACAAGAGACCCAGTACTTC
-	-	TRBV4-3	TRBJ2-6	CASSQGRVSGANVLTF	TGCGCCAGCAGCCAAGGACGGGTCTCTGGGGCCAACGTCCTGACTTTC
TRBD1	-	TRBV29-1	TRBJ1-1	CSVAYRGLDRWFEAFF	TGCAGCGTTGCGTACAGGGGGCTCGATCGGTGGTTTGAAGCTTTCTTT
TRBD1	once	TRBV29-1	TRBJ1-1	CSVGLLQGGTEAFF	TGCAGCGTTGGTCTACTACAGGGGGGAACTGAAGCTTTCTTT
TRBD2	-	TRBV6-5	TRBJ2-7	CASSYLAGTKSYEQYF	TGTGCCAGCAGTTACCTAGCGGGAACAAAAAGCTACGAGCAGTACTTC
TRBD1	-	TRBV6-5	TRBJ1-5	CATYRDSTNQPQHF	TGTGCCACCTACCGGGACAGCACAAATCAGCCCCAGCATTTT
-	-	TRBV7-6	TRBJ1-2	CASSLAANYGYTF	TGTGCCAGCAGCTTAGCGGCCAACTATGGCTACACCTTC
-	-	TRBV10-3	TRBJ2-1	CAISSETYNEQFF	TGTGCCATCAGCTCAGAAACCTACAATGAGCAGTTCTTC
-	-	TRBV18	TRBJ2-3	CASSPLSGGPDTQYF	TGTGCCAGCTCACCACTCAGCGGCGGGCCAGATACGCAGTATTTT
-	few	TRBV11-2	TRBJ2-7	CASSLLGSGSAYEQYF	TGTGCCAGCAGCTTACTCGGGAGCGGGTCTGCCTACGAGCAGTACTTC
-	-	TRBV30	TRBJ1-2	CAWKGRGGYTF	TGTGCCTGGAAGGGTCGAGGGGGCTACACCTTC
TRBD1	-	TRBV18	TRBJ2-6	CASSPQGAGSGANVLTF	TGTGCCAGCTCACCACAGGGGGCAGGATCTGGGGCCAACGTCCTGACTTTC
-	-	TRBV5-1	TRBJ2-1	CASSFFDNEQFF	TGCGCCAGCAGCTTCTTCGACAATGAGCAGTTCTTC
-	-	TRBV5-5	TRBJ1-1	CASSLVYTEAFF	TGTGCCAGCAGCTTGGTCTACACTGAAGCTTTCTTT
-	-	TRBV30	TRBJ2-7	CAWSSSFYEQYF	TGTGCCTGGAGTAGCTCCTTCTACGAGCAGTACTTC
-	-	TRBV7-9	TRBJ2-5	CASSLPRMQETQYF	TGTGCCAGCAGCTTGCCTAGGATGCAAGAGACCCAGTACTTC
-	-	TRBV7-7	TRBJ1-1	CASNLRSEAPAF	TGTGCCAGCAACTTAAGGTCGGAGGCTCCTGCCTTT
TRBD1	-	TRBV2	TRBJ1-5	CASRADRGLNQPQHF	TGTGCCAGCAGAGCTGACAGGGGGCTCAATCAGCCCCAGCATTTT
-	-	TRBV7-2	TRBJ1-4	CASSLMGGGEKLFF	TGTGCCAGCAGCTTAATGGGCGGGGGAGAAAAACTGTTTTTT
-	-	TRBV5-8	TRBJ1-5	CASSRTANQPQHF	TGTGCCAGCAGCAGGACAGCTAATCAGCCCCAGCATTTT
TRBD2	-	TRBV29-1	TRBJ2-1	CSVVGTSGYNEQFF	TGCAGCGTTGTAGGCACTAGCGGTTACAATGAGCAGTTCTTC
TRBD2	-	TRBV10-3	TRBJ2-3	CAISDQAGVGYTQYF	TGTGCCATCAGTGATCAGGCGGGAGTCGGGTATACGCAGTATTTT